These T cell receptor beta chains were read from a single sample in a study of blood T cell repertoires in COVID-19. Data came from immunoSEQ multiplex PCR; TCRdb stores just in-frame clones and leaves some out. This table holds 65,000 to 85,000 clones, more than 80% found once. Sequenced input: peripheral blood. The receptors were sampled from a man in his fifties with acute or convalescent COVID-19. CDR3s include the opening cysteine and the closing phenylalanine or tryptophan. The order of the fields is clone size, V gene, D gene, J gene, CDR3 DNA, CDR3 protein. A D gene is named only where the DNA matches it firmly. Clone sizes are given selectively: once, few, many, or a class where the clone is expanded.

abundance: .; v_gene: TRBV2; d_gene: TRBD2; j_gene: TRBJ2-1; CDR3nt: TGTGCCAGCAGAGGGACTAGCGGCTGGTACAATGAGCAGTTCTTC; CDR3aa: CASRGTSGWYNEQFF
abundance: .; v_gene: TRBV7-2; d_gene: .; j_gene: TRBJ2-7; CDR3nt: TGTGCCAGCAGCCCAAACTACGAGCAGTACTTC; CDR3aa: CASSPNYEQYF
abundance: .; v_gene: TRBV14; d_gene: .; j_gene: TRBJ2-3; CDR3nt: TGTGCCAGCAGCCAAGAGGGAGGCAGACGCACAGATACGCAGTATTTT; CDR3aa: CASSQEGGRRTDTQYF
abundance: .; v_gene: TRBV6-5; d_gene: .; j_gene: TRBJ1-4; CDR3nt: TGTGCCACCCAGCGTTCGGCTAATGAAAAACTGTTTTTT; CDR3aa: CATQRSANEKLFF
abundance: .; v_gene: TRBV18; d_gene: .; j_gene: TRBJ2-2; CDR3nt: TGTGCCAGCTCACCACAGGGGCAGAACACCGGGGAGCTGTTTTTT; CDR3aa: CASSPQGQNTGELFF
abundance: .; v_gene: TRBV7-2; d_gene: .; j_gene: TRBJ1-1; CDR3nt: TGTGCCAGCAGCTTATTATCAGTCCTGAACACTGAAGCTTTCTTT; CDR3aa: CASSLLSVLNTEAFF
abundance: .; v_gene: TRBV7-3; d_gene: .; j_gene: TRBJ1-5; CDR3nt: TGTGCCAGCAGCTTACCGACCTCAGCGGGCAATCAGCCCCAGCATTTT; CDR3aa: CASSLPTSAGNQPQHF
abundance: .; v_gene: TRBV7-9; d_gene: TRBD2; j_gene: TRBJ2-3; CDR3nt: TGTGCCAGCAGCCCCACTCGGGGACTAGCGGGCACAGATACGCAGTATTTT; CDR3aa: CASSPTRGLAGTDTQYF
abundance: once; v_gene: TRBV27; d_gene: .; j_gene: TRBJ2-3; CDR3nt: TGTGCCAGCAGTTTTATGGTAGCAGGCACAGATACGCAGTATTTT; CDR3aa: CASSFMVAGTDTQYF
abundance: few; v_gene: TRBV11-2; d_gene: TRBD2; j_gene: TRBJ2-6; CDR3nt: TGTGCCAGCAGCTTACTAGGCGGGAGGACCGGGGCCAACGTCCTGACTTTC; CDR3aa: CASSLLGGRTGANVLTF
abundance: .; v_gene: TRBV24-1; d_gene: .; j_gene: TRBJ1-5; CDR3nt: TGTGCCACCAGTGATTCGTCAGAAAATCAGCCCCAGCATTTT; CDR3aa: CATSDSSENQPQHF
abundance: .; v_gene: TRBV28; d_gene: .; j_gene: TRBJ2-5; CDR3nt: TGTGCCAGCAGTTTATCCAGCTCGGGGACCCAGTACTTC; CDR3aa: CASSLSSSGTQYF
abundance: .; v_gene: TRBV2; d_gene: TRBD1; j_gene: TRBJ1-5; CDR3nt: TGTGCCAGCAGTGCAGGGGGACTGAATCAGCCCCAGCATTTT; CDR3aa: CASSAGGLNQPQHF
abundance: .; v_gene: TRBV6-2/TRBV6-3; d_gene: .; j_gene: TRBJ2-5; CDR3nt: TGTGCCAGCAGTTTTGGGGGCGCGGGCCAAGAGACCCAGTACTTC; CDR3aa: CASSFGGAGQETQYF
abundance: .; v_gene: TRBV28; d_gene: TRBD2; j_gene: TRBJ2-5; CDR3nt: TGTGCCAGCAGTTCCGGTGGACTAGGTGGTGAGGAGACCCAGTACTTC; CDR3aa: CASSSGGLGGEETQYF
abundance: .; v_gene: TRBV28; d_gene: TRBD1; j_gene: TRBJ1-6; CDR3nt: TGTGCCAGTACCCCGGGACAGGGTGGCTCACCCCTCCACTTT; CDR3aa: CASTPGQGGSPLHF
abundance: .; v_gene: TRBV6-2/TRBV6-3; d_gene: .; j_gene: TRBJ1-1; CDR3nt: TGTGCCAGCAGTTACGGGGCGTTGACTGAAGCTTTCTTT; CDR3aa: CASSYGALTEAFF
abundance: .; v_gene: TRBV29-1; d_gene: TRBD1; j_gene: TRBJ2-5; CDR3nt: TGCAGCGCGGGGACAGTTAAAGAGACCCAGTACTTC; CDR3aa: CSAGTVKETQYF
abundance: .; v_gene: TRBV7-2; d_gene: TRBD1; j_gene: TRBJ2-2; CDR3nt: TGTGCCAGCAGCTTAGACAGGGGGCGAATAACCGGGGAGCTGTTTTTT; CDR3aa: CASSLDRGRITGELFF
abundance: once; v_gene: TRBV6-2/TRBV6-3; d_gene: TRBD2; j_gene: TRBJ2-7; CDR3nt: TGTGCCAGCAGTTATTACGGGCGGGAGTTCTACGAGCAGTACTTC; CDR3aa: CASSYYGREFYEQYF
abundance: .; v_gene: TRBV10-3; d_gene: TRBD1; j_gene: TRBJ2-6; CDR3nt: TGTGCCATCAGTAGGACAGGGCCCTCTGGGGCCAACGTCCTGACTTTC; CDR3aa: CAISRTGPSGANVLTF
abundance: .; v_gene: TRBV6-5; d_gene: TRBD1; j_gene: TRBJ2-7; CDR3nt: TGTGCCAGCAGCGACCGGGGGACAGGCCTCGGGCAGTACTTC; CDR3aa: CASSDRGTGLGQYF
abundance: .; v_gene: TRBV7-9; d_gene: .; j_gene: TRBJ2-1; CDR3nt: TGTGCCAGCAGCCAGGGTCGGACCTACAATGAGCAGTTCTTC; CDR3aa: CASSQGRTYNEQFF
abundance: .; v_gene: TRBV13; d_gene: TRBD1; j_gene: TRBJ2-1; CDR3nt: TGTGCCAGCAGCATTCCGGGACAGGGAGTCTTGCAAGACGGGGACAATGAGCAGTTCTTC; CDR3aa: CASSIPGQGVLQDGDNEQFF
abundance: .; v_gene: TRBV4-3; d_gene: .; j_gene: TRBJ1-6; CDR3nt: TGCGCCAGCAGCCAAGATTTTTCACGGGGTTCACCCCTCCACTTT; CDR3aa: CASSQDFSRGSPLHF
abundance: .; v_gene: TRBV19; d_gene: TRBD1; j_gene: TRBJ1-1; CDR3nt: TGTGCCAGTAGTACCAACCAGGGGGCTCTGCTGTCTGAAGCTTTCTTT; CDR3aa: CASSTNQGALLSEAFF
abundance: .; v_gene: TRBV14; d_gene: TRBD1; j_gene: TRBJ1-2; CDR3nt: TGTGCCAGCAGCCAAGATTCAGTGGCAGGGGGATCCTATGGCTACACCTTC; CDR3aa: CASSQDSVAGGSYGYTF
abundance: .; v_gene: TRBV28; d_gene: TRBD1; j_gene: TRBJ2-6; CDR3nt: TGTGCCAGCAGCCGCGAGGGGGCGCGAGGGGCCAACGTCCTGACTTTC; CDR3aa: CASSREGARGANVLTF
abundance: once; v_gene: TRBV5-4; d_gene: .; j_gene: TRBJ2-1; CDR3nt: TGTGCCAGCAGCTTGGGTTTTTCCGGAGCGTACAATGAGCAGTTCTTC; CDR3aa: CASSLGFSGAYNEQFF
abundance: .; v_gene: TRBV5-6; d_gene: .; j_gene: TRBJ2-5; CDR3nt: TGTGCCAGCAGCTTGTACGACAGATCAAAAAACAAAGAGACCCAGTACTTC; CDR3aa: CASSLYDRSKNKETQYF
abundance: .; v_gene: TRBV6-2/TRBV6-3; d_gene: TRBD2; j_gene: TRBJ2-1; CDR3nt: TGTGCCAGCAGTTACGGCGGGAGTGCGAACAATGAGCAGTTCTTC; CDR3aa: CASSYGGSANNEQFF
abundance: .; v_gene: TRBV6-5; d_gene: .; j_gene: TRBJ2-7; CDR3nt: TGTGCCAGCAGTTACGAGACACGGGGCGAGCAGTACTTC; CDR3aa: CASSYETRGEQYF
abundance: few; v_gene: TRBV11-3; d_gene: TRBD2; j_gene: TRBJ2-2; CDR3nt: TGTGCCAGCAGCTTTAGCGGGAGAAGGCGCACCGGGGAGCTGTTTTTT; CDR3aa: CASSFSGRRRTGELFF
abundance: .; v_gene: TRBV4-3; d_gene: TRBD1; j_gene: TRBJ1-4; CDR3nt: TGCGCCAGCAGCCAAGATAGAGGGACAGGGATGGGGGAAAAACTGTTTTTT; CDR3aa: CASSQDRGTGMGEKLFF
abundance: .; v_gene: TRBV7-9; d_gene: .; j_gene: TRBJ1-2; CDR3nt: TGTGCCAGCAGCTTAGATCTTGCTAACTATGGCTACACCTTC; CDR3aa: CASSLDLANYGYTF
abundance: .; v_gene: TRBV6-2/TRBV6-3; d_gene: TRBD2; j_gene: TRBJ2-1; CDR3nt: TGTGCCAGCAGTTACTCCCAGCGGGAATACAATGAGCAGTTCTTC; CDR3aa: CASSYSQREYNEQFF
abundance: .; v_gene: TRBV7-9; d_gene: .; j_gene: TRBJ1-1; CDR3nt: TGTGCCAGCAGCCATCCACTCGTGACAGGCACTGAAGCTTTCTTT; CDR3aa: CASSHPLVTGTEAFF
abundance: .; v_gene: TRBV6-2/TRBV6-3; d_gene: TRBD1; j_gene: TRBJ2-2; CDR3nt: TGTGCCAGCAGTTACCACCGGCCGGGACAGCGAACGAACACCGGGGAGCTGTTTTTT; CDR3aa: CASSYHRPGQRTNTGELFF
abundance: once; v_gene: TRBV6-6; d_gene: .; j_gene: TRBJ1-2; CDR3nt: TGTGCCAGCAGTTACACCGAGGTCCCCTCCTATGGCTACACCTTC; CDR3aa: CASSYTEVPSYGYTF
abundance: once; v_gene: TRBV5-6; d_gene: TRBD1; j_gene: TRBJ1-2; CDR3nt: TGTGCCAGCAGCTTACAGGGGATGCCGGATGGCTACACCTTC; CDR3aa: CASSLQGMPDGYTF
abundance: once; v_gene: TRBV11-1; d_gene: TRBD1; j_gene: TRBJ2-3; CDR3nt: TGTGCCAGCAGTTTGCGACAGGGCAGAACAGATACGCAGTATTTT; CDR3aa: CASSLRQGRTDTQYF
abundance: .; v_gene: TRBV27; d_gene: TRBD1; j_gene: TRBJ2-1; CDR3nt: TGTGCCAGCAGCGCCCGACAGGGGGTATACAATGAGCAGTTCTTC; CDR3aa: CASSARQGVYNEQFF
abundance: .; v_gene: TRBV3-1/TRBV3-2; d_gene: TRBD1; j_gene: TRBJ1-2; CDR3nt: TGTGCCAGCAGCCCGCGACAGGGAGAAGGCTACACCTTC; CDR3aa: CASSPRQGEGYTF
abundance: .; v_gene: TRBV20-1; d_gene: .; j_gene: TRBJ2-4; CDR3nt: TGCAGTGCTAGTCCCGTTCAGGGTAGGGCCAAAAACATTCAGTACTTC; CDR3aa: CSASPVQGRAKNIQYF
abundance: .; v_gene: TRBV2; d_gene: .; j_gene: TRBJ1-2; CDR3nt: TGTGCCAGCAGTCCCCGGGAATTACTAGGACGTTATGGCTACACCTTC; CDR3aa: CASSPRELLGRYGYTF
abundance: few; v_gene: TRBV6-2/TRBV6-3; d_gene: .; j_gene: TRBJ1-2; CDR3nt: TGTGCCAGCAGTTCCAACAGGCGTCCGCTATATGGCTACACCTTC; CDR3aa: CASSSNRRPLYGYTF
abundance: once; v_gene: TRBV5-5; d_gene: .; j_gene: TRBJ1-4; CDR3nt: TGTGCCAGCAGCGGGGACATAGCAACTAATGAAAAACTGTTTTTT; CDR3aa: CASSGDIATNEKLFF
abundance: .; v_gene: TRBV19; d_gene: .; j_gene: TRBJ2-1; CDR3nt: TGTGCCAGTAGTATATCGGCGGATGAGCAGTTCTTC; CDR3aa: CASSISADEQFF
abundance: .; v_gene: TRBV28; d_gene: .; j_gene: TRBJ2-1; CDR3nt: TGTGCCAGCAGTTCTCATGAGCAGTTCTTC; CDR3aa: CASSSHEQFF
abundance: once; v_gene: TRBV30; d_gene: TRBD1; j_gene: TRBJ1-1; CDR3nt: TGTGCCTGGAGTGGGGGGACAGGGATGGCTTTCTTT; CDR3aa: CAWSGGTGMAFF
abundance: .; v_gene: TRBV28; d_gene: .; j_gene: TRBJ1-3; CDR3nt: TGTGCCAGCAGTCCGATAGGGGACTTTCTGGGAAACACCATATATTTT; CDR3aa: CASSPIGDFLGNTIYF
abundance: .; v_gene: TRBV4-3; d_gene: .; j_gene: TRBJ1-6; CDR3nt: TGCGCCAGCAGCCAAGACGTCGGGGGGAATAATTCACCCCTCCACTTT; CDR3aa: CASSQDVGGNNSPLHF
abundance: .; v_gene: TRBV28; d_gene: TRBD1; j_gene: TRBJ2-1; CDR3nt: TGTGCCATCCTGGACAGGGACTCCTACAATGAGCAGTTCTTC; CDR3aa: CAILDRDSYNEQFF
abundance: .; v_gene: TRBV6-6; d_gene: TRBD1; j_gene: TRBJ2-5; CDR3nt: TGTGCCAGCAGTGAGTTCGGACAGGAAGAGACCCAGTACTTC; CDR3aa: CASSEFGQEETQYF
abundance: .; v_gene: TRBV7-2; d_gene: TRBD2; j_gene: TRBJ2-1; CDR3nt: TGTGCCAGCAGCTCAAGAGGGAGGGGCTCCTACAATGAGCAGTTCTTC; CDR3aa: CASSSRGRGSYNEQFF
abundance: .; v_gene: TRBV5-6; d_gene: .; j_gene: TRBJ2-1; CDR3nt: TGTGCCAGCAGCTCCGTGCTCTCCGGGACTTCATACAATGAGCAGTTCTTC; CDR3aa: CASSSVLSGTSYNEQFF